The 8 T cell receptor beta chains given below trace back to one sample, sequenced in a study of cytomegalovirus exposure and HLA in healthy donors. It was with 60 Vbeta and 13 Jbeta primers that the PCR ran. Libraries were prepared by immunoSEQ multiplex PCR; TCRdb keeps only in-frame clonotypes and omits some of them. In the table there are around 150,000 clones, 60% to 70% of which are singletons. Sequencing used PBMCs. These receptors were obtained from a woman aged 60-70 years in good health and CMV-seropositive.

This clone came up a few times. The chain is built from TRBV5-1 and TRBJ2-1, with 8 bases aligning to TRBD2. CDR1 and CDR2 (germline): SGHRS, YFSETQ. With 5 bases clipped from V and 5 bases from J, the junction kept 12 bases outside the gene matches. The CDR3 is 16 residues long. The CDR3 is CASRSGSGRADNEQFF. In DNA form, the CDR3 reads TGCGCCAGCAGATCCGGCTCCGGGAGGGCGGACAATGAGCAGTTCTTC.

The rearrangement links TRBV19 to TRBJ1-2; the match to TRBD1 covers 8 bases. The CDR3 extends over 15 amino acids. The germline V gene encodes CDR1 LNHDA and CDR2 SQIVND (reference sequence). V lost 5 bases to trimming and J lost 4 bases; unmatched junction nucleotides: 9. The DNA for the CDR3 is TGTGCCAGTAGTGATACAGGGGGGTACGGCTATGGCTACACCTTC. This gives the protein CASSDTGGYGYGYTF.

V gene TRBV29-1 combines with J gene TRBJ1-1; the match to TRBD1 covers 9 bases. The CDR3 is 14 residues long. Germline trimming cut 8 bases from V and 1 base from J; bases unmatched to any gene: 8. Germline V gene data show CDR1 as SQVTM and CDR2 as ANQGSEA. The CDR3 is CSYGQGMPNTEAFF. The CDR3 coding sequence is TGCAGCTATGGACAGGGGATGCCGAACACTGAAGCTTTCTTT.

The V gene is TRBV5-1, the J gene TRBJ2-7; possible D gene TRBD2, 6 bases. This CDR3 is built from 13 residues. Germline V gene lookup returns CDR1 SGHRS and CDR2 YFSETQ. Deletions cut 3 bases from V and 3 bases from J, with 10 bases between. The chain's CDR3 is CASSSSGSYEQYF. The DNA for the CDR3 is TGCGCCAGCAGCTCCTCCGGGAGCTACGAGCAGTACTTC.

This sequence joins TRBV9 and TRBJ2-3; a possible D gene is TRBD2 (5 bases). The V gene lost 3 bases and the J gene lost 2 bases, with 7 bases spanning the gap. Germline V lookup: CDR1 SGDLS, CDR2 YYNGEE. This CDR3 comprises 13 residues. CDR3 sequence: CASSAGITDTQYF. The CDR3 nucleotides read TGTGCCAGCAGCGCCGGGATCACAGATACGCAGTATTTT.

CDR3 in DNA: TGTGCCAGCAGTCCGGTCAGGGAGGTTAGGGATGAAAAACTGTTTTTT. Translation: CASSPVREVRDEKLFF. V and J are TRBV28 and TRBJ1-4; weak D call: TRBD1 (5 bases). The CDR3 covers 16 residues. The germline V gene has CDR1 MDHEN and CDR2 SYDVKM. The V end was cut by 5 bases, the J end by 6 bases, with 19 bases between.

The chain recombines TRBV5-1 with TRBJ2-7, with TRBD2 matching over 14 bases. The trim removed 1 base at V and 5 bases at J, leaving 5 bases unmatched. This CDR3 comprises 16 residues. CDR1 SGHRS and CDR2 YFSETQ come from the germline V gene. CDR3 amino acids: CASSLQGGLAGDEQYF. Here the CDR3 DNA reads TGCGCCAGCAGCTTGCAGGGGGGACTAGCGGGAGACGAGCAGTACTTC.

This rearrangement joins TRBV27 to TRBJ2-1; TRBD1 aligns across 8 bases. Trimming at V came to 4 bases and at J to 3 bases, leaving 8 bases not matched to a gene. The CDR3 spans 16 residues. Germline loops: CDR1 MNHEY, CDR2 SMNVEV (reference sequence). The CDR3 sequence is CASSYSTGALYNEQFF. The CDR3 coding sequence is TGTGCCAGCAGTTACTCGACAGGGGCCCTCTACAATGAGCAGTTCTTC.